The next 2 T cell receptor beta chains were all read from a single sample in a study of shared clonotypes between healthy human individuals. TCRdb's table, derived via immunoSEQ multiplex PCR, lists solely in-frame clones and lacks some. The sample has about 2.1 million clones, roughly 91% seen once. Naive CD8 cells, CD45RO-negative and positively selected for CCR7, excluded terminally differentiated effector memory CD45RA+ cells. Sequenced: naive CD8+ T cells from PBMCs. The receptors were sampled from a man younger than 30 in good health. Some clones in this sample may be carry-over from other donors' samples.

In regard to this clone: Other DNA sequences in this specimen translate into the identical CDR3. CDR3 residues: CASSPRLAASYEQYF. The CDR3, as DNA: TGTGCCAGCAGTCCCCGTCTAGCGGCCTCCTACGAGCAGTACTTC. The rearrangement joins TRBV27 to TRBJ2-7; 7 nucleotides agree with TRBD2. The ends lost 5 bases at V and 0 bases at J; junction bases unmatched: 7. Per germline, CDR1 MNHEY and CDR2 SMNVEV (reference sequence). CDR3 size: 15 residues.

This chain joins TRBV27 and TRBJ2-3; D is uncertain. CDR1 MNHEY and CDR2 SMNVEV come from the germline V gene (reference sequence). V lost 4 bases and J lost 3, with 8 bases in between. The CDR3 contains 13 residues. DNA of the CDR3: TGTGCCAGCAGTTCCATGGGAACAGATACGCAGTATTTT. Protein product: CASSSMGTDTQYF.